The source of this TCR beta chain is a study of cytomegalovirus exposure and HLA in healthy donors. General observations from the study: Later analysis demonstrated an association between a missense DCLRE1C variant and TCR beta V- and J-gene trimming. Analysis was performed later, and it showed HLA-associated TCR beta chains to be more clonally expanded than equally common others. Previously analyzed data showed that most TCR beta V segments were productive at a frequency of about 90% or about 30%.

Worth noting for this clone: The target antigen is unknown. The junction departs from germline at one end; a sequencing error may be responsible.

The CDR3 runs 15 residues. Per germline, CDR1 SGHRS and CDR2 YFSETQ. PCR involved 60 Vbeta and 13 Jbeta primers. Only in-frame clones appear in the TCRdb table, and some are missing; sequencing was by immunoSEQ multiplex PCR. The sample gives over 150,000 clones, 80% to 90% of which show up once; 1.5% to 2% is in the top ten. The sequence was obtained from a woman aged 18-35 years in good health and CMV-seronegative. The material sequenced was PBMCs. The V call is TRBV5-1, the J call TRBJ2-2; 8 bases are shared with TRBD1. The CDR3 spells CANSLDREITGELFF. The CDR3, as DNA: TGCGCCAACAGCTTGGACAGGGAGATCACCGGGGAGCTGTTTTTT.